The clone carrying this T cell receptor beta chain was picked up many times. The CDR3 is 13 residues long. Per the germline V gene, CDR1 is SEHNR and CDR2 is FQNEAQ (reference sequence). The V segment lost 5 bases and the J segment 5 bases; nucleotides outside the gene matches: 3. This entry is derived from a study of spatial heterogeneity in lung cancer. TCRdb used MiXCR to reprocess the 5' RACE reads, holding one entry per CDR3 protein. The table lists 50,000 or so distinct CDR3 sequences, 12% of them singletons. Time point indicated: blood at routine non-recurrence follow-up after resection. This chain connects TRBV7-9 to TRBJ1-1; 9 bases agree with TRBD1. Here the sequenced sample was PBMCs, taken at follow-up. This receptor was identified in a male donor with early-stage non-small cell lung cancer. The CDR3 nucleotides are TGTGCCAGCAGCCGGACAGGGGAGACTGAAGCTTTCTTT. As protein: CASSRTGETEAFF.